This is a list of T cell receptor beta chains from one sample in a study of T cells in Graves' hyperthyroidism and ophthalmopathy. One entry per CDR3 protein results from TCRdb running MiXCR on the multiplex PCR reads. The table includes 300,000 to 400,000 distinct CDR3 sequences, over 11% detected once. The sample taken for sequencing was blood. The receptors here all came from a woman aged 25 to 39 with Graves' hyperthyroidism. CDR3s include the opening cysteine and the closing phenylalanine or tryptophan. D genes are given only for firm matches. Only part of the rows carry a size: once, few, many, or a class if the clone is expanded.

v_call: TRBV11-2; j_call: TRBJ1-2; clone_size: many; d_call: .; cdr3_aa: CASSLDIQTSGYTF; cdr3_nt: TGTGCCAGCAGCTTAGATATTCAGACGTCGGGCTACACCTTC
v_call: TRBV11-2; j_call: TRBJ2-1; clone_size: few; d_call: .; cdr3_aa: CASSFPQTSSYNEQFF; cdr3_nt: TGTGCCAGCAGCTTCCCCCAGACCTCCTCCTACAATGAGCAGTTCTTC
v_call: TRBV3-1; j_call: TRBJ2-1; clone_size: few; d_call: .; cdr3_aa: CASSPDLVQLVVEQFF; cdr3_nt: TGTGCCAGCAGCCCCGATTTGGTTCAGCTGGTGGTTGAGCAGTTCTTC
v_call: TRBV6-1; j_call: TRBJ1-1; clone_size: few; d_call: .; cdr3_aa: CASTPEGNTEAFF; cdr3_nt: TGTGCCAGCACACCGGAGGGGAACACTGAAGCTTTCTTT
v_call: TRBV9; j_call: TRBJ2-1; clone_size: few; d_call: TRBD2; cdr3_aa: CASSAGLAGEQFF; cdr3_nt: TGTGCCAGCAGCGCCGGGCTAGCGGGCGAGCAGTTCTTC
v_call: TRBV3-1; j_call: TRBJ1-1; clone_size: many; d_call: .; cdr3_aa: CASSQGESGAFF; cdr3_nt: TGTGCCAGCAGCCAAGGAGAGTCGGGAGCTTTCTTT
v_call: TRBV28; j_call: TRBJ1-2; clone_size: many; d_call: .; cdr3_aa: CASSLPGRLSYTF; cdr3_nt: TGTGCCAGCAGTTTACCGGGTCGTTTAAGCTACACCTTC
v_call: TRBV11-2; j_call: TRBJ2-7; clone_size: few; d_call: .; cdr3_aa: CASSLVAGHYEQYF; cdr3_nt: TGTGCCAGCAGCTTAGTAGCTGGGCATTACGAGCAGTACTTC
v_call: TRBV20-1; j_call: TRBJ2-1; clone_size: many; d_call: TRBD2; cdr3_aa: CSARGTSVAYNEQFF; cdr3_nt: TGCAGTGCTAGAGGGACTAGCGTAGCCTACAATGAGCAGTTCTTC
v_call: TRBV14; j_call: TRBJ2-1; clone_size: few; d_call: .; cdr3_aa: CASSQVGHHSSYNEQFF; cdr3_nt: TGTGCCAGCAGCCAAGTGGGGCACCATTCCTCCTACAATGAGCAGTTCTTC
v_call: TRBV19; j_call: TRBJ2-2; clone_size: few; d_call: TRBD1; cdr3_aa: CASTWGQGNGELFF; cdr3_nt: TGTGCCAGTACATGGGGACAGGGGAACGGGGAGCTGTTTTTT
v_call: TRBV27; j_call: TRBJ2-1; clone_size: many; d_call: .; cdr3_aa: CASSPIADSYNEQFF; cdr3_nt: TGTGCCAGCAGTCCTATAGCGGATTCCTACAATGAGCAGTTCTTC
v_call: TRBV20-1; j_call: TRBJ2-1; clone_size: many; d_call: .; cdr3_aa: CRAPFGEVAYNEQFF; cdr3_nt: TGCAGGGCTCCTTTTGGGGAGGTCGCCTACAATGAGCAGTTCTTC
v_call: TRBV28; j_call: TRBJ2-5; clone_size: many; d_call: .; cdr3_aa: CASTPLQGSETQYF; cdr3_nt: TGTGCCAGCACCCCGTTACAGGGTTCGGAGACCCAGTACTTC
v_call: TRBV7-3; j_call: TRBJ2-7; clone_size: few; d_call: TRBD2; cdr3_aa: CASSHGAGAYEQYF; cdr3_nt: TGTGCCAGCAGCCACGGGGCGGGGGCCTACGAGCAGTACTTC
v_call: TRBV29-1; j_call: TRBJ2-4; clone_size: few; d_call: .; cdr3_aa: CSVPGRQNIQYF; cdr3_nt: TGCAGCGTCCCGGGACGGCAAAACATTCAGTACTTC
v_call: TRBV12-3/TRBV12-4; j_call: TRBJ1-5; clone_size: many; d_call: .; cdr3_aa: CASSGVNSNQPQHF; cdr3_nt: TGTGCCAGCAGTGGGGTGAATAGCAATCAGCCCCAGCATTTT
v_call: TRBV13; j_call: TRBJ2-5; clone_size: many; d_call: .; cdr3_aa: CASSREGQRETQYF; cdr3_nt: TGTGCCAGCAGCCGGGAAGGGCAAAGAGAGACCCAGTACTTC
v_call: TRBV7-2; j_call: TRBJ2-4; clone_size: .; d_call: .; cdr3_aa: CASSRDPRAKNIQYF; cdr3_nt: TGTGCCAGCAGCCGGGATCCCCGGGCCAAAAACATTCAGTACTTC
v_call: TRBV20-1; j_call: TRBJ2-2; clone_size: few; d_call: .; cdr3_aa: CSASERTHNLRDGELFF; cdr3_nt: TGCAGTGCTAGCGAGAGGACCCACAACCTCCGAGACGGGGAGCTGTTTTTT
v_call: TRBV20-1; j_call: TRBJ2-7; clone_size: .; d_call: TRBD2; cdr3_aa: CSPLTTSGASYEQYF; cdr3_nt: TGCAGTCCACTCACGACTAGCGGGGCCTCCTACGAGCAGTACTTC
v_call: TRBV5-6; j_call: TRBJ2-7; clone_size: .; d_call: .; cdr3_aa: CASTWGLREQYF; cdr3_nt: TGTGCCAGCACGTGGGGGCTCAGGGAGCAGTACTTC
v_call: TRBV2; j_call: TRBJ2-5; clone_size: .; d_call: TRBD1; cdr3_aa: CASVRRQGAETQYF; cdr3_nt: TGTGCCAGCGTACGGAGACAGGGGGCAGAGACCCAGTACTTC
v_call: TRBV12-3/TRBV12-4; j_call: TRBJ2-2; clone_size: .; d_call: .; cdr3_aa: CASSWRPTNTGELFF; cdr3_nt: TGTGCCAGCAGTTGGCGGCCTACGAACACCGGGGAGCTGTTTTTT
v_call: TRBV29-1; j_call: TRBJ1-1; clone_size: .; d_call: .; cdr3_aa: CSVLFGATEAFF; cdr3_nt: TGCAGCGTTCTATTTGGAGCCACTGAAGCTTTCTTT
v_call: TRBV29-1; j_call: TRBJ2-4; clone_size: many; d_call: .; cdr3_aa: CSVEGGHIQYF; cdr3_nt: TGCAGCGTTGAGGGGGGGCACATTCAGTACTTC
v_call: TRBV19; j_call: TRBJ2-1; clone_size: few; d_call: TRBD1; cdr3_aa: CASSTGTGGRNEQFF; cdr3_nt: TGTGCCAGTAGCACAGGGACAGGGGGCCGTAATGAGCAGTTCTTC
v_call: TRBV29-1; j_call: TRBJ2-7; clone_size: .; d_call: .; cdr3_aa: CSVGDDRPYEQYF; cdr3_nt: TGCAGCGTGGGGGATGACAGACCTTACGAGCAGTACTTC
v_call: TRBV30; j_call: TRBJ2-5; clone_size: many; d_call: TRBD1; cdr3_aa: CAWSPTGVAETQYF; cdr3_nt: TGTGCCTGGAGTCCGACAGGGGTAGCAGAGACCCAGTACTTC
v_call: TRBV29-1; j_call: TRBJ2-7; clone_size: many; d_call: .; cdr3_aa: CSVQQGRAEQYF; cdr3_nt: TGCAGCGTGCAACAGGGGAGGGCCGAGCAGTACTTC
v_call: TRBV7-9; j_call: TRBJ2-1; clone_size: .; d_call: TRBD2; cdr3_aa: CASTPDPGRRFF; cdr3_nt: TGTGCCAGCACCCCGGACCCCGGGAGGAGGTTCTTC
v_call: TRBV11-3; j_call: TRBJ2-1; clone_size: few; d_call: .; cdr3_aa: CASSSRGGGIDNEQFF; cdr3_nt: TGTGCCAGCAGCTCCCGAGGTGGGGGGATCGACAATGAGCAGTTCTTC
v_call: TRBV6-2/TRBV6-3; j_call: TRBJ2-1; clone_size: many; d_call: .; cdr3_aa: CASEGNVNEQFF; cdr3_nt: TGTGCCAGCGAAGGAAACGTCAATGAGCAGTTCTTC
v_call: TRBV6-2/TRBV6-3; j_call: TRBJ2-2; clone_size: many; d_call: .; cdr3_aa: CASRDGELFF; cdr3_nt: TGTGCCAGCAGAGACGGGGAGCTGTTTTTT
v_call: TRBV7-8; j_call: TRBJ2-7; clone_size: many; d_call: .; cdr3_aa: CASSLDTFQQYF; cdr3_nt: TGTGCCAGCAGCTTAGACACCTTCCAGCAGTACTTC
v_call: TRBV27; j_call: TRBJ2-1; clone_size: many; d_call: .; cdr3_aa: CATRGAYNEQFF; cdr3_nt: TGTGCCACCCGGGGAGCCTACAATGAGCAGTTCTTC
v_call: TRBV2; j_call: TRBJ2-7; clone_size: many; d_call: .; cdr3_aa: CASSQGLSQSEQYF; cdr3_nt: TGTGCCAGCAGTCAGGGACTTTCTCAGTCCGAGCAGTACTTC
v_call: TRBV28; j_call: TRBJ1-3; clone_size: many; d_call: .; cdr3_aa: CASSWDGWGNTIYF; cdr3_nt: TGTGCCAGCAGTTGGGACGGATGGGGAAACACCATATATTTT
v_call: TRBV20-1; j_call: TRBJ1-3; clone_size: many; d_call: .; cdr3_aa: CSARGSRSGNTIYF; cdr3_nt: TGCAGTGCTAGAGGGAGTAGATCTGGAAACACCATATATTTT